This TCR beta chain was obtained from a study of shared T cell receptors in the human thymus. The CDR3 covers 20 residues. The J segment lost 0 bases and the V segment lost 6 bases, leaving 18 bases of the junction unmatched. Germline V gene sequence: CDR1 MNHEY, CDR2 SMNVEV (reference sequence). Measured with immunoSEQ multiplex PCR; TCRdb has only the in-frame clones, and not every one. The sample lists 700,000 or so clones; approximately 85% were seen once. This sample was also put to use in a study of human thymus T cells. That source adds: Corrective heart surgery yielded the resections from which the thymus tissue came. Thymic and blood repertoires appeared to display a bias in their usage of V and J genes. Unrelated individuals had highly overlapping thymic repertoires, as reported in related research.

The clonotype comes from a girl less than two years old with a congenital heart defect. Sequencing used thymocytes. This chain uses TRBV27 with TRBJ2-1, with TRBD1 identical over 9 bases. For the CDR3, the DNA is TGTGCCAGCAGACCTGGGGGGACAGGGAGTTTAGCCCACTCCTACAATGAGCAGTTCTTC. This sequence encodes CASRPGGTGSLAHSYNEQFF.